Listed here are 14 T cell receptor beta chains from one sample, sequenced in a study of cytomegalovirus exposure and HLA in healthy donors. A multiplex PCR was run with 60 Vbeta primers and 13 Jbeta primers. Some clones are missing from TCRdb's copy, which holds only in-frame ones; the method was immunoSEQ multiplex PCR. The data contain 120,000 or so clones, 75% to 90% of them singletons. The specimen sequenced was PBMCs. The receptors shown here come from a man between 40 and 49 years old in good health and CMV-seronegative.

This rearrangement joins TRBV27 to TRBJ1-6; D is possibly TRBD1 (5 bases). Germline-derived CDR1 and CDR2 are MNHEY and SMNVEV (reference sequence). The CDR3 length is 15 residues. V lost 3 bases and J 9 bases, leaving 15 bases between the germline ends. The CDR3 nucleotides read TGTGCCAGCAGTTTCCAGGGAATCGGGCGTTCACCCCTCCACTTT. Residues: CASSFQGIGRSPLHF.

The chain has TRBV7-8 and TRBJ1-2, with D possibly matching TRBD1 (6 bases). Looked up from germline, CDR1 is SGHVS and CDR2 is FQNEAQ. This CDR3 has 13 residues. Between the trimmed V and J ends, which lost 3 bases and 10 bases, there was a span of 15 bases. CDR3 in DNA: TGTGCCAGCAGCTTTCAGGGGACGGGCTACTACACCTTC. Translation gives CASSFQGTGYYTF.

The chain couples TRBV11-3 to TRBJ2-7; a weak D match, TRBD1 (6 bases). V lost 5 bases and J 1 base, leaving 15 bases between the germline ends. The V gene's germline CDR1 is SGHNT and CDR2 YENEEA. The CDR3 runs to 15 residues. Here the CDR3 reads CASSLTGTSSYEQYF. DNA of the CDR3: TGTGCCAGCAGCCTCACAGGGACATCTTCCTACGAGCAGTACTTC.

The gene calls are TRBV6-5 and TRBJ1-6, with 7 bases that match TRBD1. V shed 5 bases, J shed 6 bases, and the junction held 7 bases outside the gene matches. This CDR3 region has 15 residues. The V gene's germline CDR1 is MNHEY and CDR2 SVGAGI. The CDR3 nucleotides are TGTGCCAGCAGTGTTACGGGACAGTCTAATTCACCCCTCCACTTT. It is translated as CASSVTGQSNSPLHF.

V usage is TRBV2 and J usage is TRBJ2-7, with 9 bases lining up with TRBD1. V was clipped by 7 bases and J by 2 bases; unmatched bases: 9. CDR3 length: 15 amino acids. CDR1 is SNHLY and CDR2 is FYNNEI in the germline V gene. The CDR3 protein is CASTKETGGPYEQYF. CDR3 in DNA: TGTGCCAGCACCAAGGAGACAGGGGGACCCTACGAGCAGTACTTC.

The chain is built from TRBV28 and TRBJ2-7; 8 bases are shared with TRBD1. J was trimmed by 0 bases and V by 4 bases; bases with no gene match: 8. This CDR3 comprises 16 residues. CDR1 and CDR2 from the germline V gene are MDHEN and SYDVKM. The CDR3: CASSSRTGLSSYEQYF. CDR3 nucleotides: TGTGCCAGCAGTTCCAGGACAGGGCTGAGCTCCTACGAGCAGTACTTC.

The V call is TRBV7-7, the J call TRBJ2-5; 8 positions agree with TRBD2. CDR1 is SSHAT and CDR2 is FNYEAQ in the germline V gene (reference sequence). The CDR3 length is 14 residues. The V segment lost 5 bases and the J segment 4 bases; nucleotides outside the gene matches: 6. CDR3 DNA: TGTGCCAGCAGCCTATCGGGGGGGCCAGAGACCCAGTACTTC. This translates into CASSLSGGPETQYF. Using reference TRBV7-7 and TRBJ2-5 for the parts outside the CDR3, the full variable domain is GAGVSQSPRYKVTKRGQDVTLRCDPISSHATLYWYQQALGQGPEFLTYFNYEAQPDKSGLPSDRFSAERPEGSISTLTIQRTEQRDSAMYRCASSLSGGPETQYFGPGTRLLVL.

The chain links TRBV29-1 to TRBJ1-4; 7 bases agree with TRBD1. V shed 6 bases and J 8 bases; nucleotides not matched to a gene: 15. This CDR3 comprises 15 residues. Germline assignment: CDR1 SQVTM and CDR2 ANQGSEA. CDR3 sequence (DNA): TGCAGCGTGCTCCCCTCTTGGCAGGGGGGCGAAAAACTGTTTTTT. Its protein is CSVLPSWQGGEKLFF.

The gene calls are TRBV7-6 and TRBJ2-5; weak D call: TRBD2 (7 bases). Germline CDR1 is SGHVS and CDR2 is FNYEAQ. The CDR3 sequence is 15 residues long. The germline V and J ends were trimmed by 1 base and 5 bases, with 14 bases remaining between them. Here the CDR3 DNA reads TGTGCCAGCAGCTTAGACGGGGGGCGTGTGGAGACCCAGTACTTC. Encoded protein: CASSLDGGRVETQYF.

This chain connects TRBV30 to TRBJ2-1; TRBD2 aligns across 7 bases. Germline CDR1 is GTSNPN and CDR2 is SVGIG (reference sequence). The CDR3 has 13 amino acids. Losses at the gene ends were 2 bases for V and 10 bases for J; bases not matched to a gene: 8. This CDR3 is CAWSPPGTKEQFF. Written as DNA, the CDR3 is TGTGCCTGGAGTCCCCCCGGGACTAAGGAGCAGTTCTTC.

The chain joins TRBV11-2 to TRBJ2-6; 7 nucleotides line up with TRBD1. CDR1 and CDR2 from the germline V gene are SGHAT and FQNNGV. Trimming removed 2 bases from V and 2 bases from J; junction bases left unmatched: 9. The CDR3 runs to 18 residues. CDR3 in DNA: TGTGCCAGCAGCTTACAGACAGGGTCGATAGCTGGGGCCAACGTCCTGACTTTC. Translated: CASSLQTGSIAGANVLTF. The whole variable domain, filled in from reference TRBV11-2 and TRBJ2-6, reads EAGVAQSPRYKIIEKRQSVAFWCNPISGHATLYWYQQILGQGPKLLIQFQNNGVVDDSQLPKDRFSAERLKGVDSTLKIQPAKLEDSAVYLCASSLQTGSIAGANVLTFGAGSRLTVL.

This chain links TRBV28 with TRBJ1-5; perhaps TRBD1 as D (5 bases). The CDR3 loop spans 15 amino acids. V lost 2 bases and J 6 bases, leaving 14 bases between the germline ends. The germline gives CDR1 MDHEN, CDR2 SYDVKM. CDR3 nucleotide sequence: TGTGCCAGCAGTTTAGGGTCAGGGCCATTTCAGCCCCAGCATTTT. This gives the protein CASSLGSGPFQPQHF.

The chain employs TRBV6-1 and TRBJ2-7; a possible D gene is TRBD2 (5 bases). V was cut by 5 bases and J by 7 bases, with 21 bases left in between. Looked up from germline, CDR1 is MNHNS and CDR2 is SASEGT. The CDR3 extends over 15 amino acids. This CDR3 is CASSSRGSAAREQYF. Written as DNA, the CDR3 is TGTGCCAGCAGTTCTCGGGGTAGCGCCGCGCGTGAGCAGTACTTC.

The chain links TRBV5-6 to TRBJ2-4; D is unresolved. The V and J ends lost 2 bases and 0 bases respectively, with 15 bases between them. This CDR3 contains 17 residues. Per germline, CDR1 SGHDT and CDR2 YYEEEE. CDR3 DNA sequence: TGTGCCAGCAGCTTCTCCGAACTAAATATAGCCAAAAACATTCAGTACTTC. Residues: CASSFSELNIAKNIQYF.